The rows below give T cell receptor beta chains drawn from one sample of a study of CXCR3-negative and CXCR3-positive naive CD8 T cells. After re-calling the 5' RACE reads, TCRdb lists one entry per CDR3 protein, DNA absent. This sample's clone table lists around 6,000 distinct CDR3 sequences. Input material: naive CXCR3- CD8+ T cells from blood. The source is a human donor in good health. Some clones in this sample may be carry-over from other donors' samples. Each CDR3 is given with its conserved first and last residue. A clone size is listed for some rows: how often the clone was seen (once, few, many), or a class if it is expanded.

clone_size j_call v_call cdr3_aa
. TRBJ2-3 TRBV29-1 CSVEGTGAGDTQYF
medium-sized TRBJ2-7 TRBV5-1 CASSLDGSKSYEQYF
. TRBJ1-1 TRBV5-1 CASRAGQGKTEAFF
. TRBJ2-5 TRBV3-1 CASSPSGGLQETQYF
. TRBJ2-7 TRBV2 CASKSMPYEQYF
. TRBJ2-3 TRBV29-1 CSVHRTSGGTDTQYF
. TRBJ1-1 TRBV20-1 CSARDWTENTEAFF
medium-sized TRBJ1-5 TRBV10-3 CAISGGQHSNQPQHF
medium-sized TRBJ2-7 TRBV5-1 CASSLTAGLTNEQYF
medium-sized TRBJ2-1 TRBV14 CASSHGTSGVRKDNEQFF
. TRBJ1-1 TRBV20-1 CSASEPGDGTEAFF
medium-sized TRBJ2-1 TRBV21-1 CASSPCPGNEQFF
large TRBJ1-4 TRBV16 CASSQGGKLFF
medium-sized TRBJ2-4 TRBV7-9 CASSPAAPKNIQYF
. TRBJ1-5 TRBV5-1 CASSPQDRAGENNQPQHF
. TRBJ2-7 TRBV7-2 CASSLSRTGIEQYF
medium-sized TRBJ2-1 TRBV29-1 CSVEPGQSSSYNEQFF
medium-sized TRBJ1-1 TRBV19 CASSIGGSNTEAFF
. TRBJ2-1 TRBV18 CASSPPGYNEQFF
. TRBJ2-1 TRBV10-1 CASSESGGDSYNEQFF
. TRBJ2-3 TRBV7-3 CASSTSLTDTQYF
medium-sized TRBJ1-1 TRBV5-1 CASSRLTGVGTEAFF
. TRBJ2-1 TRBV14 CARSQFLAVAYNEQFF
. TRBJ2-2 TRBV2 CASTPRQLAEANTGELFF
. TRBJ2-3 TRBV9 CASSTTDTQYF
medium-sized TRBJ1-1 TRBV7-2 CASSLYSGINTEAFF
medium-sized TRBJ1-2 TRBV9 CASSVETGGADYGYTF
medium-sized TRBJ1-1 TRBV5-1 CASSLEGQPIDEAFF
. TRBJ2-1 TRBV27 CASSLFVGAGLLDEQFF
. TRBJ1-4 TRBV19 CASSFRGTAATNEKLFF
. TRBJ2-1 TRBV5-1 CASSLGQGANEQFF
medium-sized TRBJ2-7 TRBV11-2 CASSLGSSSEQYF
medium-sized TRBJ1-2 TRBV20-1 CSALRRDRGLGYGYTF
. TRBJ2-7 TRBV25-1 CASSEFFGAGTYEQYF
medium-sized TRBJ1-3 TRBV5-5 CASSRDSTSGNTIYF
medium-sized TRBJ2-5 TRBV25-1 CASSEWGSDQETQYF
medium-sized TRBJ1-1 TRBV10-3 CAISETGHEAFF
. TRBJ2-7 TRBV29-1 CSVASGTSGLSYEQYF
. TRBJ1-1 TRBV5-6 CASSPEGIDTEAFF
. TRBJ2-7 TRBV27 CASSFGGTSYEQYF
. TRBJ1-1 TRBV6-5 CGSYSGSDTEAFF
. TRBJ2-4 TRBV5-4 CASSSGQGENIQYF
medium-sized TRBJ2-7 TRBV28 CASSLAAGVSYEQYF
medium-sized TRBJ1-1 TRBV21-1 CASSICQQGALQLGNTEAFF
medium-sized TRBJ2-7 TRBV29-1 CSAWDSPKEEQYF
. TRBJ2-1 TRBV13 CASSSGKLQFF
medium-sized TRBJ2-5 TRBV13 CASSFIREGQETQYF
. TRBJ2-1 TRBV7-9 CASSRQGYNEQFF
. TRBJ2-1 TRBV29-1 CSVDTSGNNNEQFF
medium-sized TRBJ1-1 TRBV20-1 CSASRTPGDTEAFF
medium-sized TRBJ2-7 TRBV7-3 CASSPGVTYEQYF
. TRBJ1-1 TRBV12-3/TRBV12-4 CASSSGDDTEAFF
. TRBJ2-3 TRBV6-6 CASSYLGTETDTQYF
. TRBJ2-5 TRBV20-1 CSAWGPDESYQETQYF
. TRBJ1-2 TRBV29-1 CSVEGDRVGYTF
medium-sized TRBJ1-6 TRBV4-3 CASSLVREESPLHF
. TRBJ1-2 TRBV7-2 CASSWTGEAYGYTF
. TRBJ2-1 TRBV19 CASGQGGNEQFF
. TRBJ2-7 TRBV2 CASRGSRGPNEQYF